This T cell receptor (beta chain) stems from a study of shared clonotypes between healthy human individuals. Study as a whole: Researchers assigned three CD4 naive, three CD4 memory, two CD8 naive and one CD8 memory plate to each donor.

Free of recent acute infections or vaccinations, the donors were healthy HIV-negative adults. Memory CD4+ cells were the fraction left after CD45RA+ naive selection. Sorted-subset replicate PCRs used around 200 ng of genomic DNA. This amount corresponded to about 30,000 T cell genomes. The repertoire was sequenced with immunoSEQ multiplex PCR; TCRdb's copy has only in-frame clones and lacks some. This sample has some 2,500,000 clones, with 80% to 95% found just once. Germline V gene data show CDR1 as SGHNT and CDR2 as YYREEE (reference sequence). After removal of 4 bases from V and 1 base from J, the junction contained 11 bases not matched to a gene. This CDR3 has 19 amino acids.

The source is a man aged 18 to 29 in good health. Some clones in this sample may be carry-over from other donors' samples. The sequencing sample was made of naive CD4+ T cells from PBMCs. The subset denotes: CD45RA+ positively selected. The V and J genes are TRBV5-4 and TRBJ2-1; TRBD2 aligns across 13 bases. CDR3 nucleotide sequence: TGTGCCAGCAGCCCGGTCGGACTAGCGGGAGATCAATCCTACAATGAGCAGTTCTTC. Its translation is CASSPVGLAGDQSYNEQFF.